These 17 T cell receptor beta chains originate from one sample sequenced in a study of CD8+ T cells in alopecia areata. Collection of lesional scalp punch biopsies and peripheral blood was performed in alopecia areata patients. RNA extraction was followed by reverse transcription into cDNA, which acted as the sequencing template. Method: immunoSEQ multiplex PCR; TCRdb's copy keeps in-frame clones and lacks some. The data show more than 10,000 clones, approximately 60% seen once. Source: skin, taken at week 0. The receptors stem from a human donor with alopecia areata.

This clone was seen a few times. The chain carries TRBV7-9 and TRBJ2-1; D is perhaps TRBD1 (6 bases). Trimming pared 2 bases from V and 8 bases from J, leaving 13 bases between. Germline V gene lookup returns CDR1 SEHNR and CDR2 FQNEAQ (reference sequence). There are 14 residues in the CDR3. The CDR3 region has the DNA TGTGCCAGCAGCTTAAGGCTCCCAGGGGATGAGCAGTTCTTC. Residues: CASSLRLPGDEQFF.

The gene calls are TRBV5-1 and TRBJ2-7; D uncertain. This CDR3 has 15 residues. V shed 1 base and J shed 0 bases, with 11 bases lying between them. Germline CDR1 is SGHRS and CDR2 is YFSETQ. The DNA for the CDR3 is TGCGCCAGCAGCTTGACGGGTAGGAGCTCCTACGAGCAGTACTTC. Its translation: CASSLTGRSSYEQYF.

This clone appeared a few times. V gene TRBV9 combines with J gene TRBJ1-1; D is perhaps TRBD1 (5 bases). V lost 0 bases, J lost 4 bases, and 13 bases lay in between. The CDR3 covers 15 residues. CDR1 is SGDLS and CDR2 is YYNGEE in the germline V gene. The CDR3 here is CASSVGGAGGTEAFF. The CDR3, as DNA: TGTGCCAGCAGCGTAGGAGGGGCCGGAGGCACTGAAGCTTTCTTT.

This chain connects TRBV14 to TRBJ2-7, with 7 bases aligning to TRBD2. J lost 7 bases, V lost 0 bases, and 12 bases had no gene match. The CDR3 is made up of 16 amino acids. Germline V gene lookup returns CDR1 SGHDN and CDR2 FVKESK. The DNA of the CDR3 is TGTGCCAGCAGCCAAGATCCTTGGGGAGGGCTATTGGAGCAGTACTTC. Protein sequence: CASSQDPWGGLLEQYF. Combining the CDR3 with reference TRBV14 and TRBJ2-7 gives the whole variable domain EAGVTQFPSHSVIEKGQTVTLRCDPISGHDNLYWYRRVMGKEIKFLLHFVKESKQDESGMPNNRFLAERTGGTYSTLKVQPAELEDSGVYFCASSQDPWGGLLEQYFGPGTRLTVT.

The chain has TRBV7-9 and TRBJ2-1, with TRBD1 matching 8 bases. The CDR3 totals 15 residues. Germline V gene sequence: CDR1 SEHNR, CDR2 FQNEAQ (reference sequence). The trim removed 10 bases at V and 3 bases at J, leaving 11 bases unmatched. The CDR3 nucleotides read TGTGCCACCGCGCCCGAGACAGGGGACTACAATGAGCAGTTCTTC. Translating gives CATAPETGDYNEQFF. The full variable domain, in which reference TRBV7-9 and TRBJ2-1 provide the parts outside the CDR3, is DTGVSQNPRHKITKRGQNVTFRCDPISEHNRLYWYRQTLGQGPEFLTYFQNEAQLEKSRLLSDRFSAERPKGSFSTLEIQRTEQGDSAMYLCATAPETGDYNEQFFGPGTRLTVL.

The chain joins TRBV14 to TRBJ1-2; unclear D gene. Germline CDR1 SGHDN, CDR2 FVKESK. V shed 4 bases and J shed 8 bases, with 11 bases lying between them. This CDR3 has 12 residues. CDR3 region: CASSRGFGGYTF. The DNA for the CDR3 is TGTGCCAGCAGCCGAGGGTTTGGAGGCTACACCTTC.

This rearrangement joins TRBV2 to TRBJ2-7, with 9 positions matching TRBD1. The CDR3 is 15 residues long. V lost 4 bases and J lost 2; bases outside the gene matches: 6. CDR1 and CDR2 (germline): SNHLY, FYNNEI. The CDR3 coding sequence is TGTGCCAGCAGTGGAAGACAGGGGGAGACCTACGAGCAGTACTTC. Amino acid sequence: CASSGRQGETYEQYF.

The gene calls are TRBV30 and TRBJ2-1; TRBD2 matches at 8 bases. The CDR3 length is 15 residues. Germline V lookup: CDR1 GTSNPN, CDR2 SVGIG (reference sequence). V dropped 3 bases and J dropped 7; count of bases not matched to a gene: 11. The CDR3: CAWSPTGGPWNEQFF. CDR3 coding DNA: TGTGCCTGGAGCCCCACGGGAGGGCCTTGGAATGAGCAGTTCTTC.

J is TRBJ1-2 and V is TRBV5-8, with TRBD1 identical over 10 bases. Germline CDR1 is SGHTS and CDR2 is YDEGEE. V gave up 2 bases and J gave up 3 bases; unmatched junction bases: 4. The CDR3 spans 15 residues. CDR3 nucleotide sequence: TGTGCCAGCAGCTTCCGGGACAGGGGCTACTATGGCTACACCTTC. Protein product: CASSFRDRGYYGYTF.

This clone was counted a few times. The same CDR3 arises from other DNA sequences in this sample as well. The chain is built from TRBV6-6 and TRBJ2-5; 8 bases line up with TRBD2. CDR1 and CDR2 (germline): MNHNY, SVGAGI (reference sequence). Unmatched junction bases numbered 0, after V lost 2 bases and J lost 4 bases. The CDR3 spans 13 residues. The CDR3 loop reads CASSYSGRETQYF. DNA for the CDR3: TGTGCCAGCAGTTACAGCGGGAGAGAGACCCAGTACTTC.

The chain couples TRBV6-1 to TRBJ2-5; D perhaps matches TRBD1 (8 bases). Judging by the DNA end, TRBJ2-7 fits better; the J call may be wrong. The length of the CDR3 is 16 residues. Germline assignment: CDR1 MNHNS and CDR2 SASEGT. The CDR3 sequence: CASSEWGGTGSYEQYF. CDR3 sequence (DNA): TGTGCCAGCAGTGAATGGGGAGGGACAGGCTCCTACGAGCAGTACTTC.

This clone came up a few times. J is TRBJ2-1 and V is TRBV6-1; TRBD2 matches 13 bases. Germline V lookup: CDR1 MNHNS, CDR2 SASEGT. The CDR3 length is 15 residues. The V segment lost 6 bases and the J segment 8 bases; nucleotides outside the gene matches: 7. The CDR3 region has the DNA TGTGCCAGCAGCCAACTAGCGGGAGGGCCCCATGAGCAGTTCTTC. This sequence encodes CASSQLAGGPHEQFF.

The chain carries TRBV7-9 and TRBJ1-1, with TRBD1 matching over 11 bases. The CDR3 sequence is 14 residues long. V gave up 3 bases and J gave up 7 bases; unmatched junction bases: 4. Looked up from germline, CDR1 is SEHNR and CDR2 is FQNEAQ (reference sequence). Here the CDR3 reads CASSLSGQGGEAFF. The CDR3 nucleotides read TGTGCCAGCAGCTTGTCGGGACAGGGGGGTGAAGCTTTCTTT.

V usage is TRBV4-2 and J usage is TRBJ2-7; D tentatively fits TRBD1 or TRBD2 (6 bases each). This CDR3 is 19 amino acids long. The V and J ends lost 5 bases and 0 bases respectively, with 26 bases between them. Germline assignment: CDR1 LGHNA and CDR2 YNFKEQ. The CDR3 protein is CASSTPGGKVGHNSYEQYF. The CDR3 nucleotides read TGTGCCAGCAGCACCCCCGGGGGCAAGGTAGGACACAACTCCTACGAGCAGTACTTC.

The chain uses TRBV6-1 and TRBJ1-5; no clear D. CDR3 size: 15 residues. V was shortened by 2 bases and J by 1 base, with 9 bases between the two germline ends. Per the germline V gene, CDR1 is MNHNS and CDR2 is SASEGT. The chain's CDR3 is CASSELITSNQPQHF. For the CDR3, the DNA is TGTGCCAGCAGTGAACTGATAACCAGCAATCAGCCCCAGCATTTT.

The V and J genes are TRBV19 and TRBJ1-5; D may be TRBD1 (6 bases). The CDR3 contains 13 residues. Trimming cost V 1 base and J 7 bases, with 8 bases left between them. Germline V gives CDR1 LNHDA, CDR2 SQIVND (reference sequence). The CDR3 region is CASSIAQGQPQHF. CDR3 in DNA: TGTGCCAGTAGTATAGCCCAGGGGCAGCCCCAGCATTTT.

This clone showed up just once. The chain combines TRBV27 with TRBJ1-2, with a possible D match to TRBD1 (6 bases). The V gene's germline CDR1 is MNHEY and CDR2 SMNVEV (reference sequence). The V and J ends lost 5 bases and 1 base respectively, with 11 bases between them. The CDR3 has 14 amino acids. Here the CDR3 DNA reads TGTGCCAGCAGTGGGCGGGGGCTTAACTATGGCTACACCTTC. It specifies CASSGRGLNYGYTF.